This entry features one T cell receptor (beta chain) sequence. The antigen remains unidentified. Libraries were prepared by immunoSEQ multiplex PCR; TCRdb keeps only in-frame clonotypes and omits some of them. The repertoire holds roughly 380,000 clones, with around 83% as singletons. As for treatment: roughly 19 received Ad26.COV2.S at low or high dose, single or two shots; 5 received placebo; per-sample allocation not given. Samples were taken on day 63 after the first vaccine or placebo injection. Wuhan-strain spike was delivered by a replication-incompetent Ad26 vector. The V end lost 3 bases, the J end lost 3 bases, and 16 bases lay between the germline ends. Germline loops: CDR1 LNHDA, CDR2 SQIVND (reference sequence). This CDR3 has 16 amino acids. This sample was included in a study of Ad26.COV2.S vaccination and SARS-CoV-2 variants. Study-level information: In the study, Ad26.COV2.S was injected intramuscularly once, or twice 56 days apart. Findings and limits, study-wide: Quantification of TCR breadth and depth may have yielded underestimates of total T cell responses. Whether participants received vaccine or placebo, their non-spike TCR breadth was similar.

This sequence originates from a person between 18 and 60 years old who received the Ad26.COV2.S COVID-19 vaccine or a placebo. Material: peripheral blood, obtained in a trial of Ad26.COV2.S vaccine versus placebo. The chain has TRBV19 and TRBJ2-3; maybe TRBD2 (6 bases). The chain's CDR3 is CASSIRGDGLTDTQYF. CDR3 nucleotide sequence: TGTGCCAGTAGTATCCGCGGGGACGGTTTAACAGATACGCAGTATTTT.